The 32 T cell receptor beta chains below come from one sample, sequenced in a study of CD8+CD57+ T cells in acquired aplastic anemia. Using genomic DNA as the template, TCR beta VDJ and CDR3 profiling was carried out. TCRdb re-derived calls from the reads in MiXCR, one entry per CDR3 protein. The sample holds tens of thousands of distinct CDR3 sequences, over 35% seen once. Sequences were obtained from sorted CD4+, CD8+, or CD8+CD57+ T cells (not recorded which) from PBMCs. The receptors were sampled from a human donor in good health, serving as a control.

This CDR3 reads CASSVEDSQPQHF. The CDR3 DNA reads TGTGCCAGCAGCGTCGAGGACTCGCAGCCCCAGCATTTT. The chain links TRBV9 to TRBJ1-5; D uncertain. V gave up 2 bases and J gave up 7 bases, with 10 bases separating them. This CDR3 comprises 13 residues. Germline V gene lookup returns CDR1 SGDLS and CDR2 YYNGEE.

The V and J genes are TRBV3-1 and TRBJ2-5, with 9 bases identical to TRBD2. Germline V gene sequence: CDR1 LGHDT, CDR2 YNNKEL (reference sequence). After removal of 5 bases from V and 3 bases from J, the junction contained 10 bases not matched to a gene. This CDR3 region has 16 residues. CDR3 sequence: CASSIYSGLAKETQYF. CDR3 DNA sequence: TGTGCCAGCAGCATCTACTCGGGACTAGCAAAAGAGACCCAGTACTTC.

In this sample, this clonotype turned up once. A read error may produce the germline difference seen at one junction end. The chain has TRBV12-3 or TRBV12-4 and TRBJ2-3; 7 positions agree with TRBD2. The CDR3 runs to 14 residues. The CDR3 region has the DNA TGTGCCAGCAGTAAAAGACTAGCAGCCGATACGCGGTATTTT. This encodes CASSKRLAADTRYF.

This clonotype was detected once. The CDR3: CASSGTGLYEQYF. Here the CDR3 DNA reads TGTGCCAGTAGCGGGACAGGGCTGTACGAGCAGTACTTC. The V gene is TRBV19, the J gene TRBJ2-7; 9 bases are a match to TRBD1. V lost 6 bases and J lost 4; bases outside the gene matches: 4. Germline assignment: CDR1 LNHDA and CDR2 SQIVND (reference sequence). The CDR3 extends over 13 amino acids.

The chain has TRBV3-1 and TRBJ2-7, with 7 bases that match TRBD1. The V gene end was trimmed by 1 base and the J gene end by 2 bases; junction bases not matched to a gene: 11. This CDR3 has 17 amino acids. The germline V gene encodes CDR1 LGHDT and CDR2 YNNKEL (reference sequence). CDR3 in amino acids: CASSQALGTVNPYEQYF. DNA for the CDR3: TGTGCCAGCAGCCAAGCCCTAGGGACAGTAAATCCCTACGAGCAGTACTTC.

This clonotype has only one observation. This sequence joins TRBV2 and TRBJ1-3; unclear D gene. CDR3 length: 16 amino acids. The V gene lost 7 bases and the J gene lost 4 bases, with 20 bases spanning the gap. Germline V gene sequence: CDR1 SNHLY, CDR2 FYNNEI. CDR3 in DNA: TGTGCCAGCAATGTCTGGCAGCCCGCCGGGGGAAACACCATATATTTT. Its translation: CASNVWQPAGGNTIYF.

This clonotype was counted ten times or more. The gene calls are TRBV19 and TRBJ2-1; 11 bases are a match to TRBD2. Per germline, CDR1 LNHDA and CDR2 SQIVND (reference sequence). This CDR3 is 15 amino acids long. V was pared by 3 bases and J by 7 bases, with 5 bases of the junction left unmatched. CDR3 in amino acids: CASSIVAGGGNEQFF. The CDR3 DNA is TGTGCCAGTAGTATTGTAGCGGGGGGGGGAAATGAGCAGTTCTTC.

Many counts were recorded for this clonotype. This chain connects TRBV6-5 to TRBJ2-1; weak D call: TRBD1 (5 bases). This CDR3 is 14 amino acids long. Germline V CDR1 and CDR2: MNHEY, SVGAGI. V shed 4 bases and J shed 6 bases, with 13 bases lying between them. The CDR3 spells CASSLAGKGNEQFF. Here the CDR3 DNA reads TGTGCCAGCAGTTTGGCAGGGAAAGGCAATGAGCAGTTCTTC.

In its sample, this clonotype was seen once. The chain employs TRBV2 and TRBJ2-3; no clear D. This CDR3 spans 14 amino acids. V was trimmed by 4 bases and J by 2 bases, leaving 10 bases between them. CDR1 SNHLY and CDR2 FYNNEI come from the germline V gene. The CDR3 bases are TGTGCCAGCAGTGCTCTGAGGAACACAGATACGCAGTATTTT. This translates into CASSALRNTDTQYF.

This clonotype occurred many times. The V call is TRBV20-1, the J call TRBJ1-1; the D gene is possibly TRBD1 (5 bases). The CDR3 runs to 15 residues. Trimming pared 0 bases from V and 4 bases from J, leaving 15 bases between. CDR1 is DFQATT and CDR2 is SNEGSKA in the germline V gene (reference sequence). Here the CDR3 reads CSARDWQGEGTEAFF. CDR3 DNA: TGCAGTGCTAGAGATTGGCAGGGAGAGGGCACTGAAGCTTTCTTT.

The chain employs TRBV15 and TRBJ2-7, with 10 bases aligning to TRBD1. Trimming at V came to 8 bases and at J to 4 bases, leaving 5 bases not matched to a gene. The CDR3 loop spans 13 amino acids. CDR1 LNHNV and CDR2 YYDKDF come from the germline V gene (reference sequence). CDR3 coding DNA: TGTGCCACCCTGAGACAGGGGGCGTACGAGCAGTACTTC. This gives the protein CATLRQGAYEQYF. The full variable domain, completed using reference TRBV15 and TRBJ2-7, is DAMVIQNPRYQVTQFGKPVTLSCSQTLNHNVMYWYQQKSSQAPKLLFHYYDKDFNNEADTPDNFQSRRPNTSFCFLDIRSPGLGDTAMYLCATLRQGAYEQYFGPGTRLTVT.

Written as DNA, the CDR3 is TGTGCCAGCAGCTTAAAGGGCTACACCTTC. Translation: CASSLKGYTF. J is TRBJ1-2 and V is TRBV7-9; D uncertain. The germline CDR1 and CDR2 sequences are SEHNR and FQNEAQ (reference sequence). V was shortened by 2 bases and J by 8 bases, with 3 bases between the two germline ends. The CDR3 is 10 residues long.

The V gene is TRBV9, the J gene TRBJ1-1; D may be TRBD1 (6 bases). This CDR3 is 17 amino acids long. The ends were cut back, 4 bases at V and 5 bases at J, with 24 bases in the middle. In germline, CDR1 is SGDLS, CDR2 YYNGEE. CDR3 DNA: TGTGCCAGCAGCAACAAAGAGGGAGGACAGTCGTGGACTGAAGCTTTCTTT. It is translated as CASSNKEGGQSWTEAFF.

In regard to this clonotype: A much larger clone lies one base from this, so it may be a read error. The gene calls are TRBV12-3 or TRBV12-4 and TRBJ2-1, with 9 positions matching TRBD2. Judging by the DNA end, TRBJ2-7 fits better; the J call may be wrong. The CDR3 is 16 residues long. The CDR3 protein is CASSDGEREEYNEQYF. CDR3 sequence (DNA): TGTGCCAGCAGCGACGGGGAGCGGGAGGAATACAATGAGCAGTACTTC.

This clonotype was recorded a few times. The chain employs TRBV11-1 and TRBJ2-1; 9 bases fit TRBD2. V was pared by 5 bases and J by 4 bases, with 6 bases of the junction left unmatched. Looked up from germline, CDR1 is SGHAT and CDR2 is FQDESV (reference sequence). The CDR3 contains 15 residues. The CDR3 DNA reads TGTGCCAGCAGCCCTGCTAGCGGGACTTACAATGAGCAGTTCTTC. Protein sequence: CASSPASGTYNEQFF.

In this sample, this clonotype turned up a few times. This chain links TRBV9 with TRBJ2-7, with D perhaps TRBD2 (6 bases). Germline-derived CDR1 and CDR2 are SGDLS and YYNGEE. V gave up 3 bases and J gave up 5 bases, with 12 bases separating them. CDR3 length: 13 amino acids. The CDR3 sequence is CASSEGTGDEQYF. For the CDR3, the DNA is TGTGCCAGCAGCGAGGGGACGGGGGACGAGCAGTACTTC.

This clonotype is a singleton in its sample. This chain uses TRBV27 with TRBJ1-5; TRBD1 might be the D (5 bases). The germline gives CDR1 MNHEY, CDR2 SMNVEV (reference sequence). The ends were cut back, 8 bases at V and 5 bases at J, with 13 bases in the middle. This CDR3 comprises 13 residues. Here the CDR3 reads CASRGGEYQPQHF. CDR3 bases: TGTGCCAGCCGTGGGGGGGAATATCAGCCCCAGCATTTT.

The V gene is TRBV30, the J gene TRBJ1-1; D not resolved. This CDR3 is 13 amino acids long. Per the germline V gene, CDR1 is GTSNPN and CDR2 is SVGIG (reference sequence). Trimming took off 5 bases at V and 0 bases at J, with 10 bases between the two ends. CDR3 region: CAWDLGMNTEAFF. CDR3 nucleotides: TGTGCCTGGGACCTTGGCATGAACACTGAAGCTTTCTTT.

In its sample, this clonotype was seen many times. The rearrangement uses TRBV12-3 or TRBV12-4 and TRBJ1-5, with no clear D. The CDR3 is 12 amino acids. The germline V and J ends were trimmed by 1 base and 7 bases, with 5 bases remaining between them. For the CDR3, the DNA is TGTGCCAGCAGTTTAGGCGGGCAGCCCCAGCATTTT. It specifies CASSLGGQPQHF.

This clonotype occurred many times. CDR3: CASSLYPGPRDEQYF. CDR3 coding DNA: TGCGCCAGCAGCTTGTACCCGGGACCCCGGGACGAGCAGTACTTC. The chain uses TRBV5-1 and TRBJ2-7; D assignment may be TRBD1 or TRBD2 (5 bases each). The CDR3 is 15 residues long. Trimming shortened V by 1 base and J by 5 bases, and 16 bases separated the two germline ends. Germline V gene data show CDR1 as SGHRS and CDR2 as YFSETQ.

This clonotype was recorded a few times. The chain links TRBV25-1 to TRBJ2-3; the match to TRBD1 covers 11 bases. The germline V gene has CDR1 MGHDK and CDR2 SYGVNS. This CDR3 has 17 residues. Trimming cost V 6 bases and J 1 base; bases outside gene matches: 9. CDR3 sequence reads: CASSRGTGGVGTDTQYF. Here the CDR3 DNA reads TGTGCCAGCAGCCGCGGGACAGGGGGTGTGGGCACAGATACGCAGTATTTT.

The CDR3 bases are TGCGCCAGCAGCTTGGGGGACAGGCCGTATTCACCCCTCCACTTT. This gives the protein CASSLGDRPYSPLHF. The chain links TRBV5-1 to TRBJ1-6; 8 bases are a match to TRBD1. CDR3 length: 15 amino acids. CDR1 is SGHRS and CDR2 is YFSETQ in the germline V gene. Trimming cost V 0 bases and J 8 bases; bases outside gene matches: 4.

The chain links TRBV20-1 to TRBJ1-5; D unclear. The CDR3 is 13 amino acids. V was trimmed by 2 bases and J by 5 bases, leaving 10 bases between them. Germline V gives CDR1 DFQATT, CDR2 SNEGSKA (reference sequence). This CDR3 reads CSARLGGHQPQHF. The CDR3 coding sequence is TGCAGTGCTAGACTCGGTGGCCATCAGCCCCAGCATTTT.

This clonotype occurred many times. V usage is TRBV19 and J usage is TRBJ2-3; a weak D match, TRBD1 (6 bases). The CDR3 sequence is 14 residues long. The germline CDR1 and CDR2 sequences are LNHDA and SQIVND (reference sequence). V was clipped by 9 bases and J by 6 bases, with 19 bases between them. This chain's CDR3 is CASDQGQTSDTQYF. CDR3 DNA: TGTGCCAGCGACCAAGGACAGACTTCTGATACGCAGTATTTT.

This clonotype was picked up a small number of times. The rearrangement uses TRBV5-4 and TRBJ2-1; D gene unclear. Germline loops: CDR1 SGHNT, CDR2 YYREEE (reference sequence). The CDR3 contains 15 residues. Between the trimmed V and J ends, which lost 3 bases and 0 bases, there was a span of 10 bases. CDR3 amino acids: CASSSEGNSYNEQFF. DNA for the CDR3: TGTGCCAGCAGCTCAGAAGGCAACTCCTACAATGAGCAGTTCTTC.

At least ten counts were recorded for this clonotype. In DNA, the CDR3 is TGTGCCAGCAGCCAAGTTAGTCTTGGCCGCTACGAGCAGTACTTC. It encodes CASSQVSLGRYEQYF. This chain joins TRBV3-1 and TRBJ2-7; D gene ambiguous. The ends were cut back, 1 base at V and 3 bases at J, with 13 bases in the middle. The CDR3 consists of 15 residues. CDR1 and CDR2 from the germline V gene are LGHDT and YNNKEL (reference sequence).

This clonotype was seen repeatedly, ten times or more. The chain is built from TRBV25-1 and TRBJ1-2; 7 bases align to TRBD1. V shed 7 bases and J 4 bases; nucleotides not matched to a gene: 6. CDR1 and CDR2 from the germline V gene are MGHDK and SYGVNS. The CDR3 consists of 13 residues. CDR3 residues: CASTRGGGYGYTF. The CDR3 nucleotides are TGTGCCAGCACCCGAGGGGGCGGCTATGGCTACACCTTC.

The chain's CDR3 is CASSWRGITGGEQYF. CDR3 bases: TGTGCCAGCAGTTGGAGGGGGATTACCGGGGGCGAGCAGTACTTC. V and J are TRBV25-1 and TRBJ2-7; D may match TRBD1 or TRBD2 (6 bases each). CDR1 and CDR2 from the germline V gene are MGHDK and SYGVNS. This CDR3 spans 15 amino acids. The V gene lost 5 bases and the J gene lost 6 bases, with 20 bases spanning the gap.

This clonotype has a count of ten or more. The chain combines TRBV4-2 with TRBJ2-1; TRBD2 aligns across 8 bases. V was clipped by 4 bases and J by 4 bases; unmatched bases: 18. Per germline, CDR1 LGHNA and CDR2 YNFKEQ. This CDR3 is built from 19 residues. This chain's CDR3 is CASSPGPVGERELYNEQFF. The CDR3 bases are TGTGCCAGCAGCCCAGGCCCCGTGGGCGAGCGGGAGTTGTACAATGAGCAGTTCTTC.

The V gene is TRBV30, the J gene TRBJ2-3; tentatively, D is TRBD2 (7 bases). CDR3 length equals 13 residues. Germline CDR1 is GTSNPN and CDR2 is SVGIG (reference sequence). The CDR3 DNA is TGTGCTGGATTGGGGGGGCAGGGAGATACGCAGTATTTT. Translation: CAGLGGQGDTQYF.

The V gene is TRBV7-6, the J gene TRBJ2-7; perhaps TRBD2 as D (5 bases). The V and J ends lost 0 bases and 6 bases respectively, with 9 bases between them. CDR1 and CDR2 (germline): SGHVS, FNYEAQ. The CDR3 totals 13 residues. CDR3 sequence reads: CASSLAGEREQYF. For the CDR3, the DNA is TGTGCCAGCAGCTTAGCGGGAGAGCGCGAGCAGTACTTC. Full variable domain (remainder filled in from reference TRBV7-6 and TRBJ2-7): GAGVSQSPRYKVTKRGQDVALRCDPISGHVSLYWYRQALGQGPEFLTYFNYEAQQDKSGLPNDRFSAERPEGSISTLTIQRTEQRDSAMYRCASSLAGEREQYFGPGTRLTVT.

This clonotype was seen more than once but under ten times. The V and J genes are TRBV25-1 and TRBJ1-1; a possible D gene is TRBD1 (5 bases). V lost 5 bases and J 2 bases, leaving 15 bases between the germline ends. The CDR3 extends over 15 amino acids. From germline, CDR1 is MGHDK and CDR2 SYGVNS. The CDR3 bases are TGTGCCAGCAGTCCATCCCAGGGAGGCAACACTGAAGCTTTCTTT. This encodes CASSPSQGGNTEAFF.